This is a list of T cell receptor beta chains from one sample in a study of regulatory T cells in long-lasting Graves disease. TCRdb called the multiplex PCR reads again in MiXCR, with one record for every CDR3 protein. The table includes around 450,000 distinct CDR3 sequences, 20% to 25% detected once. The sequences come from peripheral blood mononuclear cells (PBMCs), collected when the disease was refractory, from a patient treated with antithyroid drugs. The receptor source for this set is a female donor with Graves disease. Both conserved end residues are part of each CDR3. Each record gives: V gene, J gene, clone size, D gene, CDR3 DNA, CDR3 protein. A D gene is named only where the DNA matches it firmly. The size entry is marked missing in some rows and otherwise reads once, few, many or a size class.

TRBV6-2/TRBV6-3	TRBJ1-1	many	TRBD1	TGTGCCAGCAACACAGGGAGGGGGCTGAACACTGAAGCTTTCTTT	CASNTGRGLNTEAFF
TRBV29-1	TRBJ2-1	.	TRBD2	TGCAGCTCTACGGGAGGGTCTAGCGGGAGGGCTGAGCAGTTCTTC	CSSTGGSSGRAEQFF
TRBV5-1	TRBJ1-2	.	.	TGCGCCAGCAGCTTGGAACAGCCTAACTATGGCTACACCTTC	CASSLEQPNYGYTF
TRBV12-3/TRBV12-4	TRBJ1-1	many	.	TGTGCCAGCAATATCGGGACGTTCAACACTGAAGCTTTCTTT	CASNIGTFNTEAFF
TRBV7-6	TRBJ1-1	.	.	TGTGCCAGCAGCTCTCAACGGGAGACTGAAGCTTTCTTT	CASSSQRETEAFF
TRBV7-9	TRBJ1-1	many	.	TGTGCCAGCAGCGACGACAGGTACGAAGCTTTCTTT	CASSDDRYEAFF
TRBV6-2/TRBV6-3	TRBJ1-6	many	.	TGTGCCAGCAGTTACTCGTGGGGTTTTTCACCCCTCCACTTT	CASSYSWGFSPLHF
TRBV10-3	TRBJ1-3	few	TRBD1	TGTGCCATCAGCCGGGACAGGGTCCGAACCTCTGGAAACACCATATATTTT	CAISRDRVRTSGNTIYF
TRBV24-1	TRBJ2-7	.	.	TGTGCCACCAGTGACGCGACAGAATCCTACGAGCAGTACTTC	CATSDATESYEQYF
TRBV29-1	TRBJ1-6	.	.	TGCAGCGTTGCAGTGGCAGGGGAGGATTCACCCCTCCACTTT	CSVAVAGEDSPLHF
TRBV24-1	TRBJ2-7	few	.	TGTGCCACCAGTGATTCACAGCTGGACGAGCAGTACTTC	CATSDSQLDEQYF
TRBV3-1	TRBJ2-2	few	.	TGTGCCAGCAGCCAAACACGGAACACCGGGGAGCTGTTTTTT	CASSQTRNTGELFF
TRBV27	TRBJ2-7	many	TRBD2	TGTGCCAGCAGTTTAACCGCGGGAGTTTACGAGCAGTACTTC	CASSLTAGVYEQYF
TRBV20-1	TRBJ1-5	few	TRBD1	TGCAGTGCTAGACGCGGGACAGATCGAAATCAGCCCCAGCATTTT	CSARRGTDRNQPQHF